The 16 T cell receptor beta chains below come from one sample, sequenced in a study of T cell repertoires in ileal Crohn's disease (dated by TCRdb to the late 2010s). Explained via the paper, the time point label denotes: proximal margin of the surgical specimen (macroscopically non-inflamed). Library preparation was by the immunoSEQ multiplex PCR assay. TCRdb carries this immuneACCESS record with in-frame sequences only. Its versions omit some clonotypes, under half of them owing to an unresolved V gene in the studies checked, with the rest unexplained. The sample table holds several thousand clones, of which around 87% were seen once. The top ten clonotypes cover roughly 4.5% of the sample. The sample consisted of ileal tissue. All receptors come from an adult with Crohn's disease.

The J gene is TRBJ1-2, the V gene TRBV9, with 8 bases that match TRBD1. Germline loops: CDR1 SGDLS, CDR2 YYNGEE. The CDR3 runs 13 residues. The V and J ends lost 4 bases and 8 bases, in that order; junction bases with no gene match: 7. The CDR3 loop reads CASSLTGAGGYTF. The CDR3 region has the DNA TGTGCCAGCAGCTTGACAGGGGCGGGCGGCTACACCTTC.

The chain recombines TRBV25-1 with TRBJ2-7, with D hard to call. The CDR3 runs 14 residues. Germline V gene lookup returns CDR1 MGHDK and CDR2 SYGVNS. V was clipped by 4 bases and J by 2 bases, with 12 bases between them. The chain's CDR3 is CASSGILPTYEQYF. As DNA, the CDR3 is TGTGCCAGCAGTGGAATCCTTCCTACCTACGAGCAGTACTTC.

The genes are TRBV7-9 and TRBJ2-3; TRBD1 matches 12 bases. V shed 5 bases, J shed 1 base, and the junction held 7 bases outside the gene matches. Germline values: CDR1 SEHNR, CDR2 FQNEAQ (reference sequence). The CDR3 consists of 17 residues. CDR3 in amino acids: CASSPGTGGAGTDTQYF. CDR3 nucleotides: TGTGCCAGCAGCCCAGGGACAGGGGGCGCGGGCACAGATACGCAGTATTTT. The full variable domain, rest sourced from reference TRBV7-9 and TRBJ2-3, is DTGVSQNPRHKITKRGQNVTFRCDPISEHNRLYWYRQTLGQGPEFLTYFQNEAQLEKSRLLSDRFSAERPKGSFSTLEIQRTEQGDSAMYLCASSPGTGGAGTDTQYFGPGTRLTVL.

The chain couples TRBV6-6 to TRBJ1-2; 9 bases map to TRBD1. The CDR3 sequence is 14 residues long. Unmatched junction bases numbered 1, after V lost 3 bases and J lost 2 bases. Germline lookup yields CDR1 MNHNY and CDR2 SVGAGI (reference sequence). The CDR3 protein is CASSYGTGNYGYTF. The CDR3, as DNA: TGTGCCAGCAGTTATGGGACAGGGAACTATGGCTACACCTTC.

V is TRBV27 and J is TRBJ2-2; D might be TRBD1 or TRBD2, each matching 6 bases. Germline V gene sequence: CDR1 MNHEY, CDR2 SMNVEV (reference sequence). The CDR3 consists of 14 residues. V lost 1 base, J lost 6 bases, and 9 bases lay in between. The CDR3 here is CASSLWGAAGELFF. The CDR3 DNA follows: TGTGCCAGCAGTTTATGGGGGGCGGCCGGGGAGCTGTTTTTT.

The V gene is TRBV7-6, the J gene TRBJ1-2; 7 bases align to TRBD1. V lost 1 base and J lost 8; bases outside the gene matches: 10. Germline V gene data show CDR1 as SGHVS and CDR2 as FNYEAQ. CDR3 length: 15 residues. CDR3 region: CASSLEETGSLGYTF. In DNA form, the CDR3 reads TGTGCCAGCAGCTTAGAGGAGACAGGGTCGTTAGGCTACACCTTC.

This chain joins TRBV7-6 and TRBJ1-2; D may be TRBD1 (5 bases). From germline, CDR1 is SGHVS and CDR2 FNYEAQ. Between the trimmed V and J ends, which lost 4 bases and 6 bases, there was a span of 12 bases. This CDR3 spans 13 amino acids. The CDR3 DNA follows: TGTGCCAGCAGCTGGCAGGGTTCGGATGGCTACACCTTC. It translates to CASSWQGSDGYTF.

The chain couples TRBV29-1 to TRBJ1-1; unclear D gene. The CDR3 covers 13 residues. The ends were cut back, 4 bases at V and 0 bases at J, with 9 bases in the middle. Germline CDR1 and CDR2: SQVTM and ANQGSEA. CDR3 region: CSVVQQMNTEAFF. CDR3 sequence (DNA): TGCAGCGTTGTTCAGCAAATGAACACTGAAGCTTTCTTT.

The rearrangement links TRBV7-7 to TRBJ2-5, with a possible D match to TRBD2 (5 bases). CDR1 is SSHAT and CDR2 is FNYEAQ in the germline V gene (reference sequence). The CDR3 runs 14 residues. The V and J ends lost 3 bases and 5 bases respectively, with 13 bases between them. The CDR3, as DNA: TGTGCCAGCAGCTTTGGACTGGCCGGGGAGACCCAGTACTTC. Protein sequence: CASSFGLAGETQYF.

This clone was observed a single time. The CDR3, as DNA: TGTGCCAGCAGTTTTCCCGGGGGGGAAGGCTACACCTTC. It is translated as CASSFPGGEGYTF. V usage is TRBV27 and J usage is TRBJ1-2; D may be TRBD1 (5 bases). From germline, CDR1 is MNHEY and CDR2 SMNVEV (reference sequence). This CDR3 comprises 13 residues. Trimming shortened V by 3 bases and J by 8 bases, and 13 bases separated the two germline ends.

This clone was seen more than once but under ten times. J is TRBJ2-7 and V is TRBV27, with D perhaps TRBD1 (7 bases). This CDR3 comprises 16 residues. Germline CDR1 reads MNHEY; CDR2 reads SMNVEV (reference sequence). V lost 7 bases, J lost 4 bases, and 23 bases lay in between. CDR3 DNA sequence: TGTGCCAGCACCCCGAGTACCGCGGGACAGACGTACGAGCAGTACTTC. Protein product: CASTPSTAGQTYEQYF.

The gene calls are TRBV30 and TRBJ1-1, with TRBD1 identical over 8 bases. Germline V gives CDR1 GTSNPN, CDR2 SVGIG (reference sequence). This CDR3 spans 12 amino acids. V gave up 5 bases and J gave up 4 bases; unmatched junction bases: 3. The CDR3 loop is CAWEDRGTEAFF. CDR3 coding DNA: TGTGCCTGGGAAGACAGGGGCACTGAAGCTTTCTTT.

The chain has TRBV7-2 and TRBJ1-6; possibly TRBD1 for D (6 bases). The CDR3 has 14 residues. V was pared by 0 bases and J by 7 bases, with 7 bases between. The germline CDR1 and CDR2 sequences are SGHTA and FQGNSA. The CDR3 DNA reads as TGTGCCAGCAGCTTAGCGCAGGGGAATTCACCCCTCCACTTT. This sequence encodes CASSLAQGNSPLHF.

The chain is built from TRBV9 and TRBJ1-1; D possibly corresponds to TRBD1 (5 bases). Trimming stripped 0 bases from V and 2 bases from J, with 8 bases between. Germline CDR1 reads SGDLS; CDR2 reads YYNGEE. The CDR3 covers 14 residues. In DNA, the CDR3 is TGTGCCAGCAGCGTAGGCCAGGGAAACACTGAAGCTTTCTTT. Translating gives CASSVGQGNTEAFF.

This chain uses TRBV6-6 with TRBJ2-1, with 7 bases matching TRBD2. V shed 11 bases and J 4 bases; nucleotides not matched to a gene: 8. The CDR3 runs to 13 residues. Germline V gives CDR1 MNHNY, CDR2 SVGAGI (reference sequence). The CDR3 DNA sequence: TGTGCCGGTCGGGAGGCGGGGTACAATGAGCAGTTCTTC. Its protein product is CAGREAGYNEQFF.

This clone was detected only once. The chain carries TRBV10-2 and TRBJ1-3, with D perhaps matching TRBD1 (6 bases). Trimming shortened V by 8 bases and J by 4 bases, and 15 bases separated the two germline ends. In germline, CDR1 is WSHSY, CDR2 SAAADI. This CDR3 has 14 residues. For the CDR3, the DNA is TGCGCCAGCGGGGACACCGACTTGGGAAACACCATATATTTT. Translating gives CASGDTDLGNTIYF.